Sequencing of this T cell receptor beta chain was carried out in a study of cytomegalovirus exposure and HLA in healthy donors. The wider study: Previous work identified 120 million or so unique TCR beta sequences from approximately 190 million T cells. General study findings and limits: Follow-up analysis found HLA locus-dependent TCR association rates, highest for DRB1 and lowest for HLA-C. A later analysis found common viral pathogens apparently linked to several of the most significant clusters.

Amplification used 60 Vbeta primers and 13 Jbeta primers. Original handling: Roughly 11 million shared chains were among 65 million to 85 million unique TCR beta chains counted in a later analysis. The protocol was immunoSEQ multiplex PCR, while the TCRdb copy is restricted to in-frame clones and leaves out a portion. From that table come the V and J calls and clone size; the DNA was used to work out D and trimming. The sample lists roughly 130,000 clones; 75% to 85% were seen once. Comments on this clone: Its antigen is unidentified.

The material sequenced was PBMCs. This TCR came from a man in his forties or fifties in good health and CMV-seronegative.

CDR3 sequence: CASSVGRAPTYEQYF. The CDR3 region has the DNA TGTGCCAGCAGCGTCGGGCGGGCCCCAACCTACGAGCAGTACTTC. J is TRBJ2-7 and V is TRBV2; possible D gene TRBD2, 5 bases. This CDR3 region has 15 residues. The germline CDR1 and CDR2 sequences are SNHLY and FYNNEI. Trimming removed 6 bases from V and 2 bases from J, with 17 bases in between.